The clone carrying this T cell receptor beta chain showed up just a few times. Antigen specificity is unknown. Incorporated into the TCR beta cDNA libraries were unique molecular identifiers, which served to reduce PCR and sequencing biases. TCRdb re-analysed the PCR reads in MiXCR, keeping a single row per CDR3 protein. The sample holds 750,000 to 950,000 distinct CDR3 sequences; roughly 50% are singletons and the top ten take around 4.5%. These data belong to a study of post-analysis software for immune sequencing data. Broader study findings: Controls had lower frequencies than patients of about 5 TRBV segments, which included TRBV5-6, TRBV5-1 and TRBV20-1.

V was cut by 5 bases and J by 0 bases, with 9 bases left in between. This CDR3 comprises 13 residues. CDR1 is DFQATT, CDR2 SNEGSKA, per germline (reference sequence). The sequence was collected from a girl aged 5 to 17 with multiple sclerosis. The gene calls are TRBV20-1 and TRBJ2-3; D is tentatively TRBD1 or TRBD2 (5 bases each). Sequenced: blood. The CDR3 protein is CSAGDRSTDTQYF. For the CDR3, the DNA is TGCAGTGCTGGGGACCGGAGCACAGATACGCAGTATTTT.